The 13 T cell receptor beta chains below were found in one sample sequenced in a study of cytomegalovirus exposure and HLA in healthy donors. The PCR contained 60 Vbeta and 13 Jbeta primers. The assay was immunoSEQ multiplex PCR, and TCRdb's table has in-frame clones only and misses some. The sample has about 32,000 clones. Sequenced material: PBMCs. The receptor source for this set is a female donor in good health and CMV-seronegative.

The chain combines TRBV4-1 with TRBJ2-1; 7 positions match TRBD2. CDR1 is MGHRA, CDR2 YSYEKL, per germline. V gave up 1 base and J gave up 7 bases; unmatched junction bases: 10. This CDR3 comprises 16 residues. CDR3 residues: CASSQGSGAPGNEQFF. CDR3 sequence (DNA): TGCGCCAGCAGCCAAGGGAGCGGGGCCCCCGGAAATGAGCAGTTCTTC.

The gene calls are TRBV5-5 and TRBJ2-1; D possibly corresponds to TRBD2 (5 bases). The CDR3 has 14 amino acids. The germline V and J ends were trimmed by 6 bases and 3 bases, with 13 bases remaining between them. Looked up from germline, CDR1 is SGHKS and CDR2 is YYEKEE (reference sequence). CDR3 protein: CASILYGIYNEQFF. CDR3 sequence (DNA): TGTGCCAGCATACTTTACGGGATCTACAATGAGCAGTTCTTC.

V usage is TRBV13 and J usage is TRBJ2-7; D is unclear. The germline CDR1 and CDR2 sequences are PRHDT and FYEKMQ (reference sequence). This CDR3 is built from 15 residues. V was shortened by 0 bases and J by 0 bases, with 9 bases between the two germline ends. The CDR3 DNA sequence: TGTGCCAGCAGCTTAGGGGGCCGGAACTCCTACGAGCAGTACTTC. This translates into CASSLGGRNSYEQYF. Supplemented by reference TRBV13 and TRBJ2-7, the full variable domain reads AAGVIQSPRHLIKEKRETATLKCYPIPRHDTVYWYQQGPGQDPQFLISFYEKMQSDKGSIPDRFSAQQFSDYHSELNMSSLELGDSALYFCASSLGGRNSYEQYFGPGTRLTVT.

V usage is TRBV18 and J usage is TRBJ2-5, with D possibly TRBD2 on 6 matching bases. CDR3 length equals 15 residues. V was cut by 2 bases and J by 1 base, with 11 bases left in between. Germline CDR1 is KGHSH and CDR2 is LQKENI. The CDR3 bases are TGTGCCAGCTCACCAAGCGGAGGGGTCCAAGAGACCCAGTACTTC. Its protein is CASSPSGGVQETQYF.

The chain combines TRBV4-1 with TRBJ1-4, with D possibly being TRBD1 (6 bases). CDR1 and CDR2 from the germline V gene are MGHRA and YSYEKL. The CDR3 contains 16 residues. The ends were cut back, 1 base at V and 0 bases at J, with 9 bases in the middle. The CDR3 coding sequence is TGCGCCAGCAGCCAAGCAGGGGCAGCAACTAATGAAAAACTGTTTTTT. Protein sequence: CASSQAGAATNEKLFF.

CDR3 nucleotide sequence: TGTGCCAGCAGCTATGACAAAAGGGAGACCCAGTACTTC. Translated: CASSYDKRETQYF. The rearrangement joins TRBV7-8 to TRBJ2-5; D is undetermined. Trimming took 4 bases from V and 5 from J, leaving 11 bases between them. The CDR3 length is 13 residues. The germline CDR1 and CDR2 sequences are SGHVS and FQNEAQ. Full variable domain (missing parts from reference TRBV7-8 and TRBJ2-5): GAGVSQSPRYKVAKRGQDVALRCDPISGHVSLFWYQQALGQGPEFLTYFQNEAQLDKSGLPSDRFFAERPEGSVSTLKIQRTQQEDSAVYLCASSYDKRETQYFGPGTRLLVL.

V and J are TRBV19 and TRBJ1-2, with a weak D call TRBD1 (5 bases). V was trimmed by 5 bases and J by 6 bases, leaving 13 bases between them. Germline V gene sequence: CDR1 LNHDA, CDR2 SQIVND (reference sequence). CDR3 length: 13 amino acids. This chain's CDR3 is CASSPGGVHGYTF. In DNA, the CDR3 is TGTGCCAGTAGTCCCGGGGGGGTCCATGGCTACACCTTC.

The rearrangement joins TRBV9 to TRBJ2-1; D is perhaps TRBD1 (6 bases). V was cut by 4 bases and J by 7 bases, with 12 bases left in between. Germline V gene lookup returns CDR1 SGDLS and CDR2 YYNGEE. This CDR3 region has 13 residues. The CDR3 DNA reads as TGTGCCAGCAGCTTAAACAGGGAAAATGAGCAGTTCTTC. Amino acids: CASSLNRENEQFF.

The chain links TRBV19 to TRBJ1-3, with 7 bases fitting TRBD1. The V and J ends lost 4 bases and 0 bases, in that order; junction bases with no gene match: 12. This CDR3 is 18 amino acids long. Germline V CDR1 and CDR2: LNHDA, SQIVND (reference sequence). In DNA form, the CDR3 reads TGTGCCAGTAGTAGGGGATGGACAGGAGCCGCCTCTGGAAACACCATATATTTT. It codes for CASSRGWTGAASGNTIYF.

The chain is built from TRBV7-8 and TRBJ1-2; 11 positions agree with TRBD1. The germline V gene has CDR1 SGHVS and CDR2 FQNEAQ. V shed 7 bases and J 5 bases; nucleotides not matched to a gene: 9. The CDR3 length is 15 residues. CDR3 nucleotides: TGTGCCAGCACCGTAAGGACAGGGGGCGAATATGGCTACACCTTC. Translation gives CASTVRTGGEYGYTF.

The CDR3 is CASSQDPGGTNEKLFF. CDR3 coding DNA: TGTGCCAGCAGCCAAGATCCGGGAGGAACTAATGAAAAACTGTTTTTT. This chain connects TRBV4-2 to TRBJ1-4; D not resolved. Germline CDR1 is LGHNA and CDR2 is YNFKEQ. The CDR3 is made up of 16 amino acids. Trimming took off 0 bases at V and 1 base at J, with 9 bases between the two ends.

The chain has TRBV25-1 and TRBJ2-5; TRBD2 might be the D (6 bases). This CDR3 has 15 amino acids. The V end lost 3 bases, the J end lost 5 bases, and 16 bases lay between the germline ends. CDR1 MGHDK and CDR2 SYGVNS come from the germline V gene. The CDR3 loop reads CASSDPLHRGETQYF. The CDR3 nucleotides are TGTGCCAGCAGTGATCCCCTTCACCGGGGGGAGACCCAGTACTTC.

The chain's CDR3 is CASSSVAGGRYNEQFF. CDR3 coding DNA: TGTGCCAGCAGTTCAGTAGCGGGGGGGCGGTACAATGAGCAGTTCTTC. The chain combines TRBV6-5 with TRBJ2-1, with 11 bases lining up with TRBD2. This CDR3 is built from 16 residues. Germline V gene sequence: CDR1 MNHEY, CDR2 SVGAGI. The V segment lost 4 bases and the J segment 4 bases; nucleotides outside the gene matches: 6.